The next 31 T cell receptor beta chains were all read from a single sample in a study of T cell responses to AZD1222 COVID-19 vaccine. TCRdb's table, derived via immunoSEQ multiplex PCR, lists solely in-frame clones and lacks some. The profile shows over 95,000 clones, 80% to 95% of them singletons. The sequences come from peripheral blood, collected 28 days after the second AZD1222 dose. Receptors originate from an adult who received the AZD1222 COVID-19 vaccine.

The CDR3 here is CASSQEPRVVNSPLHF. The CDR3 DNA follows: TGCGCCAGCAGCCAAGAACCCAGGGTGGTTAATTCACCCCTCCACTTT. The V call is TRBV4-1, the J call TRBJ1-6; D may be TRBD1 (5 bases). Germline assignment: CDR1 MGHRA and CDR2 YSYEKL. This CDR3 has 16 amino acids. V was cut by 0 bases and J by 6 bases, with 12 bases left in between.

In DNA, the CDR3 is TGTGCCAGCAGTGAGAGGGGAAGCAATCAGCCCCAGCATTTT. Translated, it gives CASSERGSNQPQHF. The V gene is TRBV25-1, the J gene TRBJ1-5, with a possible D match to TRBD1 (5 bases). The CDR3 totals 14 residues. V dropped 3 bases and J dropped 1 base, with 7 bases sitting between them. The germline V gene encodes CDR1 MGHDK and CDR2 SYGVNS. The full variable domain, its missing parts supplied by reference TRBV25-1 and TRBJ1-5, is EADIYQTPRYLVIGTGKKITLECSQTMGHDKMYWYQQDPGMELHLIHYSYGVNSTEKGDLSSESTVSRIRTEHFPLTLESARPSHTSQYLCASSERGSNQPQHFGDGTRLSIL.

The rearrangement joins TRBV28 to TRBJ2-7; TRBD2 might be the D (6 bases). This CDR3 is 15 amino acids long. V was shortened by 3 bases and J by 0 bases, with 12 bases between the two germline ends. The germline V gene has CDR1 MDHEN and CDR2 SYDVKM. As DNA, the CDR3 is TGTGCCAGCAGTTTGAGACGGGGGAGCTCCTACGAGCAGTACTTC. It yields the protein CASSLRRGSSYEQYF.

The genes are TRBV29-1 and TRBJ2-7; maybe TRBD2 (6 bases). CDR1 is SQVTM, CDR2 ANQGSEA, per germline. CDR3 length: 15 residues. Trimming took off 7 bases at V and 5 bases at J, with 24 bases between the two ends. CDR3 protein: CSARPGLTVGDEQYF. The DNA of the CDR3 is TGCAGCGCCAGACCCGGACTAACTGTTGGGGACGAGCAGTACTTC.

V usage is TRBV25-1 and J usage is TRBJ2-5, with a weak D call TRBD2 (5 bases). The germline gives CDR1 MGHDK, CDR2 SYGVNS. The CDR3 is 17 amino acids. V was cut by 2 bases and J by 1 base, with 17 bases left in between. The CDR3 sequence is CASSEPERASSQETQYF. CDR3 DNA sequence: TGTGCCAGCAGTGAACCCGAGAGGGCTTCGTCCCAAGAGACCCAGTACTTC.

As for this clone: Since no conserved phenylalanine or tryptophan closes the CDR3, a read error is the likely cause. Because the CDR3's place on the DNA is in doubt, the DNA is left out and the CDR3 is given as listed by TCRdb. The chain is built from TRBV3-1 (or the pseudogene TRBV3-2) and TRBJ1-6. With termini counted, the CDR3 has 12 amino acids. CDR1 is LGHDT, CDR2 YNNKEL, per germline (reference sequence). The CDR3 here is CASSQAPGLLNL.

This clone was found once. This chain links TRBV12-5 with TRBJ2-1; D call uncertain. There are 15 residues in the CDR3. CDR1 and CDR2 from the germline V gene are LGHNT and FRNRAP. Between the trimmed V and J ends, which lost 1 base and 7 bases, there was a span of 14 bases. DNA for the CDR3: TGTGCTAGTGGTTTGGACTCCTACTGGGAAAATGAGCAGTTCTTC. Its protein is CASGLDSYWENEQFF. Using reference TRBV12-5 and TRBJ2-1 for the parts outside the CDR3, the full variable domain is DARVTQTPRHKVTEMGQEVTMRCQPILGHNTVFWYRQTMMQGLELLAYFRNRAPLDDSGMPKDRFSAEMPDATLATLKIQPSEPRDSAVYFCASGLDSYWENEQFFGPGTRLTVL.

The chain is built from TRBV7-6 and TRBJ2-7, with 9 bases lining up with TRBD2. This CDR3 is 14 amino acids long. Germline lookup yields CDR1 SGHVS and CDR2 FNYEAQ. Unmatched junction bases numbered 4, after V lost 1 base and J lost 6 bases. The CDR3 protein is CASSLDLAGFEQYF. In nucleotides, the CDR3 is TGTGCCAGCAGCTTAGATCTAGCGGGGTTCGAGCAGTACTTC.

This chain uses TRBV6-2 or TRBV6-3 with TRBJ2-5, with D perhaps matching TRBD1 (5 bases). Trimming left V 6 bases short and J 3 bases short, with 20 bases between. Germline CDR1 MNHEY, CDR2 SVGEGT. The CDR3 covers 16 residues. The CDR3 DNA sequence: TGTGCCAGCAGCCGAGTTCAAGGGGTGACGGAAGAGACCCAGTACTTC. Translating gives CASSRVQGVTEETQYF.

The chain combines TRBV3-1 (or the pseudogene TRBV3-2) with TRBJ1-5; 9 bases agree with TRBD1. Germline-derived CDR1 and CDR2 are LGHDT and YNNKEL (reference sequence). J was trimmed by 3 bases and V by 3 bases; bases with no gene match: 3. The CDR3 is 15 residues long. DNA for the CDR3: TGTGCCAGCAGCCAGGGACAGGGCGACAATCAGCCCCAGCATTTT. Translated, it gives CASSQGQGDNQPQHF.

The rearrangement links TRBV9 to TRBJ2-1; 11 bases map to TRBD1. This CDR3 is built from 15 residues. The germline CDR1 and CDR2 sequences are SGDLS and YYNGEE. J gave up 6 bases and V 0 bases, and 2 bases lay outside the gene matches. The CDR3 DNA reads TGTGCCAGCAGCGTAGTGGGGACAGGGGGCAATGAGCAGTTCTTC. This encodes CASSVVGTGGNEQFF.

The V call is TRBV6-2 or TRBV6-3, the J call TRBJ2-7; D unclear. Germline assignment: CDR1 MNHEY and CDR2 SVGEGT. Trimming removed 5 bases at V and 5 bases at J, with 7 bases between. The CDR3 length is 11 residues. The DNA of the CDR3 is TGTGCCAGCAGTAAGCCGGACGAGCAGTACTTC. Residues: CASSKPDEQYF.

The gene calls are TRBV5-1 and TRBJ1-1; no clear D gene. Trimming shortened V by 3 bases and J by 5 bases, and 11 bases separated the two germline ends. Germline V gives CDR1 SGHRS, CDR2 YFSETQ. The CDR3 contains 13 residues. The CDR3, as DNA: TGCGCCAGCAGCTCCTCCCAAGGGACTGAAGCTTTCTTT. Its translation is CASSSSQGTEAFF.

J is TRBJ2-6 and V is TRBV4-3; D call uncertain. The CDR3 spans 19 residues. The germline CDR1 and CDR2 sequences are LGHNA and YSLEER. Trimming stripped 0 bases from V and 4 bases from J, with 19 bases between. The CDR3 sequence: CASSQDRGSLRYGANVLTF. The CDR3 nucleotides are TGCGCCAGCAGCCAAGATCGCGGCAGCCTAAGGTACGGGGCCAACGTCCTGACTTTC.

The chain joins TRBV5-4 to TRBJ1-6, with a weak D call TRBD1 (6 bases). The V end lost 5 bases, the J end lost 10 bases, and 16 bases lay between the germline ends. This CDR3 has 14 residues. From germline, CDR1 is SGHNT and CDR2 YYREEE (reference sequence). The CDR3 region has the DNA TGTGCCAGCAGAGAGGACGGACAGCAATCACCCCTCCACTTT. It is translated as CASREDGQQSPLHF.

This clone was seen a single time. This chain joins TRBV6-5 and TRBJ2-7, with TRBD2 as a possible D gene (6 bases). Between the trimmed V and J ends, which lost 7 bases and 1 base, there was a span of 11 bases. Germline lookup yields CDR1 MNHEY and CDR2 SVGAGI. There are 13 residues in the CDR3. The CDR3 region has the DNA TGTGCCAGCACCGACGCGGGGTCCTACGAGCAGTACTTC. The encoded protein is CASTDAGSYEQYF.

The V call is TRBV10-2, the J call TRBJ2-7; TRBD1 aligns across 10 bases. V dropped 7 bases and J dropped 5; count of bases not matched to a gene: 8. The CDR3 sequence is 14 residues long. Germline CDR1 is WSHSY and CDR2 is SAAADI. CDR3 amino acids: CASIDRDRGHEQYF. The CDR3 DNA follows: TGCGCCAGCATAGACCGGGACAGGGGTCACGAGCAGTACTTC.

In this sample, this clone turned up once. This rearrangement joins TRBV7-9 to TRBJ2-7, with no clear D. The CDR3 has 12 residues. Germline V CDR1 and CDR2: SEHNR, FQNEAQ (reference sequence). V lost 1 base, J lost 5 bases, and 6 bases lay in between. CDR3 protein: CASSLGTNEQYF. CDR3 in DNA: TGTGCCAGCAGCTTAGGGACCAACGAGCAGTACTTC.

The CDR3 DNA reads as TGTGCCAGCAGTCCCCGACTAGCTCTAACCGGGGAGCTGTTTTTT. This encodes CASSPRLALTGELFF. The rearrangement uses TRBV3-1 (or the pseudogene TRBV3-2) and TRBJ2-2; 7 bases align to TRBD2. Germline CDR1 is LGHDT and CDR2 is YNNKEL (reference sequence). The CDR3 spans 15 residues. V was clipped by 6 bases and J by 5 bases; unmatched bases: 9.

In this sample, this clone turned up once. The V gene is TRBV19, the J gene TRBJ2-1; TRBD2 agrees at 13 bases. The CDR3 runs 15 residues. Looked up from germline, CDR1 is LNHDA and CDR2 is SQIVND (reference sequence). The V and J ends lost 4 bases and 5 bases, in that order; junction bases with no gene match: 2. The CDR3 loop reads CASSRGLAGNNEQFF. CDR3 in DNA: TGTGCCAGTAGTAGGGGACTAGCGGGAAACAATGAGCAGTTCTTC.

The chain links TRBV12-3 or TRBV12-4 to TRBJ1-5; D is undetermined. Trimming took off 3 bases at V and 8 bases at J, with 8 bases between the two ends. CDR3 length: 12 residues. CDR3 protein: CASSFSVEPQHF. For the CDR3, the DNA is TGTGCCAGCAGTTTCTCAGTCGAGCCCCAGCATTTT.

This clone was seen only a few times. J is TRBJ1-2 and V is TRBV18; 7 nucleotides match TRBD1. Germline V gene data show CDR1 as KGHSH and CDR2 as LQKENI. The V and J ends lost 2 bases and 6 bases, in that order; junction bases with no gene match: 12. CDR3 size: 16 residues. The CDR3 loop is CASSPYVSGGKDGYTF. CDR3 sequence (DNA): TGTGCCAGCTCACCATATGTTTCAGGGGGGAAGGATGGCTACACCTTC. The whole variable domain, remainder taken from reference TRBV18 and TRBJ1-2, is NAGVMQNPRHLVRRRGQEARLRCSPMKGHSHVYWYRQLPEEGLKFMVYLQKENIIDESGMPKERFSAEFPKEGPSILRIQQVVRGDSAAYFCASSPYVSGGKDGYTFGSGTRLTVV.

The chain links TRBV7-2 to TRBJ2-1; 10 bases are a match to TRBD2. Trimming took 1 base from V and 6 from J; bases not matched to a gene: 6. Germline V lookup: CDR1 SGHTA, CDR2 FQGNSA. CDR3 length: 16 residues. CDR3 sequence: CASSLGRLAGPNEQFF. The CDR3 DNA follows: TGTGCCAGCAGCTTAGGCCGACTAGCGGGCCCCAATGAGCAGTTCTTC. The full variable domain, completed using reference TRBV7-2 and TRBJ2-1, is GAGVSQSPSNKVTEKGKDVELRCDPISGHTALYWYRQSLGQGLEFLIYFQGNSAPDKSGLPSDRFSAERTGGSVSTLTIQRTQQEDSAVYLCASSLGRLAGPNEQFFGPGTRLTVL.

V usage is TRBV5-5 and J usage is TRBJ1-3; tentatively, D is TRBD1 (6 bases). Trimming shortened V by 4 bases and J by 3 bases, and 14 bases separated the two germline ends. Germline V gene data show CDR1 as SGHKS and CDR2 as YYEKEE (reference sequence). This CDR3 spans 15 amino acids. The CDR3 coding sequence is TGTGCCAGCAGCCTTACCGGGACACATGGAAACACCATATATTTT. The encoded protein is CASSLTGTHGNTIYF. The full variable domain, its missing parts supplied by reference TRBV5-5 and TRBJ1-3, is DAGVTQSPTHLIKTRGQQVTLRCSPISGHKSVSWYQQVLGQGPQFIFQYYEKEERGRGNFPDRFSARQFPNYSSELNVNALLLGDSALYLCASSLTGTHGNTIYFGEGSWLTVV.

V is TRBV30 and J is TRBJ2-1, with 9 positions matching TRBD2. Looked up from germline, CDR1 is GTSNPN and CDR2 is SVGIG (reference sequence). The CDR3 has 14 amino acids. The junction had 4 bases not matched to a gene; V was cut back by 3 bases and J by 4 bases. CDR3 sequence: CAWRGLALYNEQFF. The CDR3 nucleotides are TGTGCCTGGAGAGGACTAGCGCTGTACAATGAGCAGTTCTTC.

This clone has a single count. The V and J genes are TRBV30 and TRBJ2-3; D is uncertain. The CDR3 is 12 amino acids. In germline, CDR1 is GTSNPN, CDR2 SVGIG (reference sequence). Trimming took off 0 bases at V and 3 bases at J, with 4 bases between the two ends. CDR3 DNA sequence: TGTGCCTGGAGTGTAGGGACAGATACGCAGTATTTT. It specifies CAWSVGTDTQYF.

The chain carries TRBV7-2 and TRBJ1-1; the D gene is possibly TRBD1 (5 bases). The V end was cut by 2 bases, the J end by 2 bases, with 9 bases between. The CDR3 contains 14 residues. Germline V lookup: CDR1 SGHTA, CDR2 FQGNSA. Written as DNA, the CDR3 is TGTGCCAGCAGCTTACGGCAGGGCAACACTGAAGCTTTCTTT. It encodes CASSLRQGNTEAFF.

The chain carries TRBV27 and TRBJ2-3; weak D call: TRBD1 (6 bases). The germline CDR1 and CDR2 sequences are MNHEY and SMNVEV (reference sequence). The CDR3 loop spans 14 amino acids. Deletions cut 5 bases from V and 6 bases from J, with 15 bases between. The CDR3: CASSPQGRSDTQYF. As DNA, the CDR3 is TGTGCCAGCAGTCCCCAGGGGCGTTCGGATACGCAGTATTTT.

The rearrangement joins TRBV5-8 to TRBJ1-5; no definite D call. The CDR3 has 11 residues. V gave up 4 bases and J gave up 7 bases, with 6 bases separating them. The germline CDR1 and CDR2 sequences are SGHTS and YDEGEE. CDR3 in DNA: TGTGCCAGCAGCCTCGGCCAGCCCCAGCATTTT. Amino acid sequence: CASSLGQPQHF.

The chain is built from TRBV6-5 and TRBJ2-2; 7 nucleotides match TRBD2. After removal of 6 bases from V and 4 bases from J, the junction contained 8 bases not matched to a gene. The CDR3 loop spans 15 amino acids. In germline, CDR1 is MNHEY, CDR2 SVGAGI. CDR3 loop: CASRLTSDRTGELFF. The DNA for the CDR3 is TGTGCCAGCAGGCTCACTAGCGACCGCACCGGGGAGCTGTTTTTT.

The J gene is TRBJ1-1, the V gene TRBV7-9, with 8 nucleotides matching TRBD1. After removal of 5 bases from V and 6 bases from J, the junction contained 8 bases not matched to a gene. Per germline, CDR1 SEHNR and CDR2 FQNEAQ (reference sequence). The CDR3 has 14 amino acids. The CDR3 reads CASSARQGQAEAFF. The CDR3 DNA reads TGTGCCAGCAGCGCGCGACAGGGGCAGGCTGAAGCTTTCTTT.